Presented here are 22 T cell receptor beta chains from one specimen sequenced in a study of preoperative IRX-2 immunotherapy in early breast cancer. The table came from immunoSEQ multiplex PCR; TCRdb's copy has only in-frame clones and leaves some out. The table records approximately 30,000 clones, 90% to 95% of them present only once. As for treatment: preoperative locoregional IRX-2 cytokine immunotherapy. This specimen was acquired from a patient treated with IRX-2 immunotherapy. These receptors were collected from a human donor with breast cancer.

The V and J genes are TRBV19 and TRBJ2-3; D not certain. Germline V lookup: CDR1 LNHDA, CDR2 SQIVND (reference sequence). This CDR3 is 13 amino acids long. Trimming stripped 2 bases from V and 2 bases from J, with 5 bases between. For the CDR3, the DNA is TGTGCCAGTAGTATAACAGACACAGATACGCAGTATTTT. Amino acid sequence: CASSITDTDTQYF.

The gene calls are TRBV13 and TRBJ1-1; 12 nucleotides agree with TRBD1. V was pared by 5 bases and J by 9 bases, with 4 bases of the junction left unmatched. Germline CDR1 is PRHDT and CDR2 is FYEKMQ (reference sequence). The CDR3 covers 13 residues. The CDR3 DNA is TGTGCCAGCAGCAAAGGGACAGGGGGCAAAGCTTTCTTT. Translation: CASSKGTGGKAFF. Based on the CDR3 plus reference TRBV13 and TRBJ1-1, the full variable domain is AAGVIQSPRHLIKEKRETATLKCYPIPRHDTVYWYQQGPGQDPQFLISFYEKMQSDKGSIPDRFSAQQFSDYHSELNMSSLELGDSALYFCASSKGTGGKAFFGQGTRLTVV.

The chain recombines TRBV28 with TRBJ2-7, with D perhaps TRBD1 (6 bases). Trimming removed 7 bases at V and 7 bases at J, with 14 bases between. Germline V gene data show CDR1 as MDHEN and CDR2 as SYDVKM. There are 12 residues in the CDR3. DNA for the CDR3: TGTGCCAGCACAACAGGGTTGGAGGAGCAGTACTTC. Amino acid sequence: CASTTGLEEQYF.

The chain uses TRBV2 and TRBJ1-5; D call uncertain. V lost 6 bases and J lost 1, with 4 bases in between. From germline, CDR1 is SNHLY and CDR2 FYNNEI. The CDR3 sequence is 12 residues long. CDR3 region: CASRDSNQPQHF. CDR3 bases: TGTGCCAGCAGGGACAGCAATCAGCCCCAGCATTTT.

This clone came up once. The V and J genes are TRBV4-1 and TRBJ2-5; 9 nucleotides agree with TRBD1. Trimming cost V 4 bases and J 4 bases; bases outside gene matches: 13. The length of the CDR3 is 17 residues. Germline V gene sequence: CDR1 MGHRA, CDR2 YSYEKL. This chain's CDR3 is CASSRIAGTGFGETQYF. The CDR3 DNA sequence: TGCGCCAGCAGCCGAATTGCGGGGACAGGGTTTGGAGAGACCCAGTACTTC.

The chain joins TRBV10-3 to TRBJ2-1; 8 positions agree with TRBD1. The germline gives CDR1 ENHRY, CDR2 SYGVKD. The junction had 3 bases not matched to a gene; V was cut back by 4 bases and J by 7 bases. The CDR3 loop spans 13 amino acids. The CDR3 sequence is CAISVDRDNEQFF. CDR3 bases: TGTGCCATCAGTGTGGACAGGGATAATGAGCAGTTCTTC.

The count of this clone is one. This chain connects TRBV2 to TRBJ2-3; TRBD2 matches at 8 bases. V shed 7 bases and J 0 bases; nucleotides not matched to a gene: 6. The CDR3 loop spans 15 amino acids. Germline V gene sequence: CDR1 SNHLY, CDR2 FYNNEI. The CDR3, as DNA: TGTGCCAGCAAGGCGGGAGGACTTAGCACAGATACGCAGTATTTT. It translates to CASKAGGLSTDTQYF.

The V call is TRBV7-9, the J call TRBJ1-4; no clear D gene. CDR1 is SEHNR, CDR2 FQNEAQ, per germline (reference sequence). The CDR3 is 15 residues long. Trimming stripped 5 bases from V and 0 bases from J, with 10 bases between. As DNA, the CDR3 is TGTGCCAGCAGCCCCGACGGTGCAACTAATGAAAAACTGTTTTTT. It is translated as CASSPDGATNEKLFF.

As DNA, the CDR3 is TGTGCCAGCAGTTCCAAAGCGAACACTGAAGCTTTCTTT. Translating it yields CASSSKANTEAFF. The chain is built from TRBV7-9 and TRBJ1-1; D remains ambiguous. The CDR3 has 13 residues. Germline V gene sequence: CDR1 SEHNR, CDR2 FQNEAQ (reference sequence). Between the trimmed V and J ends, which lost 6 bases and 1 base, there was a span of 9 bases.

This clone is deemed medium-sized (0.01 to 0.1%). This same CDR3 is encoded by further DNA sequences in the sample. V and J are TRBV7-9 and TRBJ2-3; 8 bases map to TRBD2. V gave up 0 bases and J gave up 2 bases; unmatched junction bases: 1. CDR1 and CDR2 from the germline V gene are SEHNR and FQNEAQ (reference sequence). The CDR3 extends over 15 amino acids. In DNA, the CDR3 is TGTGCCAGCAGCTTAGCTAGCGGGGACACAGATACGCAGTATTTT. Translated: CASSLASGDTDTQYF.

This sequence joins TRBV5-6 and TRBJ1-2; D is perhaps TRBD1 (5 bases). The length of the CDR3 is 15 residues. Germline V CDR1 and CDR2: SGHDT, YYEEEE. The V end was cut by 0 bases, the J end by 4 bases, with 13 bases between. This chain's CDR3 is CASSLGGRKFYGYTF. The CDR3 DNA reads TGTGCCAGCAGCTTGGGGGGACGGAAATTCTATGGCTACACCTTC.

This chain connects TRBV27 to TRBJ2-2, with D hard to call. V was clipped by 4 bases and J by 1 base, with 10 bases between them. The germline V gene encodes CDR1 MNHEY and CDR2 SMNVEV (reference sequence). This CDR3 comprises 15 residues. The CDR3 nucleotides read TGTGCCAGCAGTTCACTTTCTAGGAACACCGGGGAGCTGTTTTTT. This codes for CASSSLSRNTGELFF.

The rearrangement joins TRBV29-1 to TRBJ2-5; the match to TRBD1 covers 8 bases. Germline V gene lookup returns CDR1 SQVTM and CDR2 ANQGSEA. This CDR3 has 12 residues. With V trimmed by 6 bases and J by 2 bases, 2 bases remained unmatched. The CDR3 is CSVRTGQETQYF. CDR3 in DNA: TGCAGCGTGAGGACAGGGCAAGAGACCCAGTACTTC. The variable domain in full, with the rest retrieved from reference TRBV29-1 and TRBJ2-5, is SAVISQKPSRDICQRGTSLTIQCQVDSQVTMMFWYRQQPGQSLTLIATANQGSEATYESGFVIDKFPISRPNLTFSTLTVSNMSPEDSSIYLCSVRTGQETQYFGPGTRLLVL.

This chain connects TRBV18 to TRBJ2-7; D gene uncertain. Germline values: CDR1 KGHSH, CDR2 LQKENI. The CDR3 runs to 14 residues. Trimming removed 2 bases at V and 6 bases at J, with 14 bases between. Written as DNA, the CDR3 is TGTGCCAGCTCACCAGTAACAGATAGAGCCGAGCAGTACTTC. Translating gives CASSPVTDRAEQYF. Based on the CDR3 plus reference TRBV18 and TRBJ2-7, the full variable domain is NAGVMQNPRHLVRRRGQEARLRCSPMKGHSHVYWYRQLPEEGLKFMVYLQKENIIDESGMPKERFSAEFPKEGPSILRIQQVVRGDSAAYFCASSPVTDRAEQYFGPGTRLTVT.

The J gene is TRBJ1-2, the V gene TRBV4-1; 10 positions agree with TRBD1. From germline, CDR1 is MGHRA and CDR2 YSYEKL. Germline trimming cut 5 bases from V and 4 bases from J; bases unmatched to any gene: 10. The CDR3 totals 16 residues. This CDR3 is CASSRPGTGEPYGYTF. DNA for the CDR3: TGCGCCAGCAGCAGGCCCGGGACAGGGGAGCCCTATGGCTACACCTTC.

This clone was picked up one time. The V call is TRBV29-1, the J call TRBJ1-1; D is unclear. Trimming took off 5 bases at V and 5 bases at J, with 18 bases between the two ends. The germline gives CDR1 SQVTM, CDR2 ANQGSEA. The CDR3 has 14 amino acids. The CDR3 loop reads CSVPGFPLSTEAFF. CDR3 bases: TGCAGCGTTCCAGGATTCCCCCTGAGTACTGAAGCTTTCTTT.

This sequence joins TRBV11-2 and TRBJ1-4; D possibly corresponds to TRBD1 (5 bases). The V gene lost 0 bases and the J gene lost 0 bases, with 20 bases spanning the gap. The CDR3 is 20 amino acids. Germline V CDR1 and CDR2: SGHAT, FQNNGV. In nucleotides, the CDR3 is TGTGCCAGCAGCTTAGAAGGTCCGGGACGAGGGTATTCAACTAATGAAAAACTGTTTTTT. This gives the protein CASSLEGPGRGYSTNEKLFF.

This chain joins TRBV12-5 and TRBJ2-5; 14 bases fit TRBD2. The V gene end was trimmed by 3 bases and the J gene end by 6 bases; junction bases not matched to a gene: 15. The CDR3 runs to 19 residues. CDR1 and CDR2 from the germline V gene are LGHNT and FRNRAP. This CDR3 reads CASGFRSATSGGAAQTQYF. CDR3 DNA sequence: TGTGCTAGTGGTTTCCGATCCGCGACTAGCGGGGGGGCCGCACAGACCCAGTACTTC.

This chain joins TRBV19 and TRBJ2-7, with unresolved D. This CDR3 has 14 amino acids. V lost 1 base and J lost 6, with 13 bases in between. Looked up from germline, CDR1 is LNHDA and CDR2 is SQIVND (reference sequence). The CDR3 coding sequence is TGTGCCAGTAGTATAGGTAGGGTTCCCGTCGAGCAGTACTTC. Translated: CASSIGRVPVEQYF.

This rearrangement joins TRBV6-6 to TRBJ2-1, with 8 bases matching TRBD2. Germline CDR1 is MNHNY and CDR2 is SVGAGI (reference sequence). The CDR3 has 14 amino acids. With V trimmed by 4 bases and J by 5 bases, 4 bases remained unmatched. CDR3 bases: TGTGCCAGCAGTTTGAGCGGGAGAAACAATGAGCAGTTCTTC. Encoded protein: CASSLSGRNNEQFF.

The V and J genes are TRBV6-5 and TRBJ1-2; D uncertain. The CDR3 is 14 residues long. Germline V gene lookup returns CDR1 MNHEY and CDR2 SVGAGI. V was cut by 7 bases and J by 7 bases, with 19 bases left in between. This CDR3 is CASTNTHGSGGYTF. The CDR3 nucleotides read TGTGCCAGCACGAATACCCACGGGAGCGGTGGCTACACCTTC.

The V and J genes are TRBV7-2 and TRBJ1-1; D is unclear. Trimming left V 5 bases short and J 6 bases short, with 16 bases between. The germline V gene encodes CDR1 SGHTA and CDR2 FQGNSA. CDR3 length: 14 residues. CDR3 sequence: CASSARRQQPEAFF. The CDR3 coding sequence is TGTGCCAGCAGCGCCAGGCGCCAACAGCCTGAAGCTTTCTTT.